Described below is a single T cell receptor (beta chain) sequence and its context. The data belong to a study of blood T cell repertoires in COVID-19. Across the whole study: There were acute and convalescent COVID-19 samples, and they came from the United States, Italy and Spain. Sources were T cells, B-cell-depleted T cells, or PBMCs; the material itself was cDNA or gDNA.

Trimming took off 6 bases at V and 2 bases at J, with 11 bases between the two ends. Germline V gene sequence: CDR1 LNHDA, CDR2 SQIVND (reference sequence). This CDR3 is built from 14 residues. Per the study methods: Amplification of reference gene primers provided the estimated nucleated cell counts. The protocol was immunoSEQ multiplex PCR, while the TCRdb copy is restricted to in-frame clones and leaves out a portion. For V, J and clone size, that table is used; D and trimming come from the DNA. Of more than 130,000 clones in the sample, approximately 87% were seen once. The TCR comes from a woman aged 40 to 55 with acute or convalescent COVID-19. The chain is built from TRBV19 and TRBJ2-1; possibly TRBD1 for D (6 bases). Sequenced sample: peripheral blood. In nucleotides, the CDR3 is TGTGCCAGTAGGACAGGCACAACCTACAATGAGCAGTTCTTC. This sequence encodes CASRTGTTYNEQFF.